These 32 T cell receptor beta chains were sequenced from one sample in a study of cytomegalovirus exposure and HLA in healthy donors. The PCR used 60 Vbeta and 13 Jbeta primers. TCRdb's table, derived via immunoSEQ multiplex PCR, lists solely in-frame clones and lacks some. The sample records some 130,000 clones, almost 80% being singletons. The source material was PBMCs. The source is a female donor in good health and CMV-seronegative.

The rearrangement joins TRBV6-5 to TRBJ1-3, with TRBD1 matching over 8 bases. Trimming at V came to 0 bases and at J to 4 bases, leaving 5 bases not matched to a gene. Germline V gene sequence: CDR1 MNHEY, CDR2 SVGAGI. The CDR3 consists of 16 residues. CDR3 bases: TGTGCCAGCAGTTACTCCCTCCCAGGGGGCGGAAACACCATATATTTT. Protein product: CASSYSLPGGGNTIYF.

CDR3 coding DNA: TGTGCCAGCACCCGACGGACGGGAGAAACTGAAGCTTTCTTT. The encoded protein is CASTRRTGETEAFF. This sequence joins TRBV2 and TRBJ1-1; no clear D gene. Trimming cost V 7 bases and J 5 bases, with 17 bases left between them. Germline CDR1 is SNHLY and CDR2 is FYNNEI. The CDR3 length is 14 residues.

The V call is TRBV4-3, the J call TRBJ2-5, with 9 bases lining up with TRBD2. Germline CDR1 and CDR2: LGHNA and YSLEER. The CDR3 covers 15 residues. V gave up 3 bases and J gave up 4 bases; unmatched junction bases: 6. This CDR3 reads CASSQEFSGGETQYF. The CDR3 coding sequence is TGCGCCAGCAGCCAGGAGTTTAGCGGGGGAGAGACCCAGTACTTC.

V gene TRBV2 combines with J gene TRBJ1-2; 10 nucleotides match TRBD1. V lost 5 bases and J lost 6; bases outside the gene matches: 3. Germline assignment: CDR1 SNHLY and CDR2 FYNNEI. The CDR3 runs 13 residues. As DNA, the CDR3 is TGTGCCAGCAGTCGGACAGGGGGTAATGGCTACACCTTC. As protein: CASSRTGGNGYTF.

The genes are TRBV19 and TRBJ2-1; possibly TRBD1 for D (5 bases). The germline V and J ends were trimmed by 2 bases and 5 bases, with 13 bases remaining between them. The CDR3 is 15 amino acids. Germline values: CDR1 LNHDA, CDR2 SQIVND (reference sequence). In nucleotides, the CDR3 is TGTGCCAGTAGTATATCCAGGGTGAGACACAATGAGCAGTTCTTC. Residues: CASSISRVRHNEQFF.

The chain joins TRBV6-5 to TRBJ1-1, with 7 bases lining up with TRBD1. This CDR3 contains 13 residues. Trimming at V came to 8 bases and at J to 0 bases, leaving 3 bases not matched to a gene. Germline CDR1 is MNHEY and CDR2 is SVGAGI. The CDR3 loop reads CASRGQMNTEAFF. The CDR3 nucleotides read TGTGCCAGCCGGGGACAGATGAACACTGAAGCTTTCTTT.

The genes are TRBV18 and TRBJ2-1, with 10 bases fitting TRBD2. With 6 bases clipped from V and 6 bases from J, the junction kept 8 bases outside the gene matches. The CDR3 spans 15 residues. Germline V gene sequence: CDR1 KGHSH, CDR2 LQKENI. DNA of the CDR3: TGTGCCAGCTCGTCCGGGACTAGCGCTCCCAATGAGCAGTTCTTC. Its translation: CASSSGTSAPNEQFF. The full variable domain, rest sourced from reference TRBV18 and TRBJ2-1, is NAGVMQNPRHLVRRRGQEARLRCSPMKGHSHVYWYRQLPEEGLKFMVYLQKENIIDESGMPKERFSAEFPKEGPSILRIQQVVRGDSAAYFCASSSGTSAPNEQFFGPGTRLTVL.

This clone turned up a few times. DNA for the CDR3: TGCGCCAGCAGCCCTTGGACAGGGAACCCCTACGAGCAGTACTTC. Translating gives CASSPWTGNPYEQYF. This rearrangement joins TRBV4-1 to TRBJ2-7; TRBD1 matches at 8 bases. This CDR3 contains 15 residues. Germline CDR1 reads MGHRA; CDR2 reads YSYEKL. V was clipped by 4 bases and J by 2 bases; unmatched bases: 7.

The V and J genes are TRBV7-2 and TRBJ1-5; tentative D call: TRBD1 (5 bases). This CDR3 is built from 15 residues. The V and J ends lost 5 bases and 0 bases respectively, with 11 bases between them. Germline loops: CDR1 SGHTA, CDR2 FQGNSA. The CDR3 region is CASSAQGNSNQPQHF. The DNA of the CDR3 is TGTGCCAGCAGCGCCCAGGGAAATAGCAATCAGCCCCAGCATTTT.

V gene TRBV9 combines with J gene TRBJ2-7, with 12 bases that match TRBD1. Losses at the gene ends were 0 bases for V and 2 bases for J; bases not matched to a gene: 6. The germline V gene encodes CDR1 SGDLS and CDR2 YYNGEE. The CDR3 extends over 17 amino acids. In DNA form, the CDR3 reads TGTGCCAGCAGCGTAGCCATTGGGACAGGGGGCCCCTACGAGCAGTACTTC. Translation: CASSVAIGTGGPYEQYF.

CDR3 DNA sequence: TGTGCCATCAGTGAGGAGGTTAACCCTACGCGCAATGAGCAGTTCTTC. Encoded protein: CAISEEVNPTRNEQFF. The chain combines TRBV10-3 with TRBJ2-1; unclear D gene. The germline gives CDR1 ENHRY, CDR2 SYGVKD. This CDR3 region has 16 residues. V lost 2 bases to trimming and J lost 6 bases, with 17 bases between them.

About this clone: One end of the junction fails to match germline, which may point to a read error. J is TRBJ1-4 and V is TRBV20-1; no clear D gene. Germline CDR1 and CDR2: DFQATT and SNEGSKA (reference sequence). The CDR3 loop spans 10 amino acids. This CDR3 is CSARAREDSF. Written as DNA, the CDR3 is TGCAGTGCTAGAGCGAGAGAGGACTCTTTT.

The J gene is TRBJ2-5, the V gene TRBV6-6, with 10 positions matching TRBD1. The end of the DNA aligns better with TRBJ2-7, so the J call may be wrong. The CDR3 is 15 residues long. The germline V gene has CDR1 MNHNY and CDR2 SVGAGI (reference sequence). The chain's CDR3 is CASSPAGTGVHEQYF. The CDR3, as DNA: TGTGCCAGCAGCCCCGCCGGGACAGGGGTCCACGAGCAGTACTTC.

This clone was detected only once. The chain has TRBV27 and TRBJ2-7; 7 nucleotides match TRBD2. The CDR3 is made up of 17 amino acids. Germline V gene lookup returns CDR1 MNHEY and CDR2 SMNVEV (reference sequence). Unmatched junction bases numbered 12, after V lost 3 bases and J lost 1 base. Written as DNA, the CDR3 is TGTGCCAGCAGTTTCAGGTTAGAGCGGGACCCTTCCTACGAGCAGTACTTC. Translating gives CASSFRLERDPSYEQYF.

The table lists this clone with a few counts. Other DNA sequences in this specimen translate into the identical CDR3. The V and J genes are TRBV18 and TRBJ2-7; 8 bases fit TRBD1. Per germline, CDR1 KGHSH and CDR2 LQKENI. The CDR3 contains 14 residues. V lost 1 base and J lost 3; bases outside the gene matches: 2. The CDR3 reads CASSPLGQDYEQYF. The CDR3 DNA reads TGTGCCAGCTCACCACTGGGACAGGACTACGAGCAGTACTTC.

This clone was seen just once. This chain joins TRBV2 and TRBJ2-6; D unresolved. The CDR3 consists of 16 residues. The germline gives CDR1 SNHLY, CDR2 FYNNEI. Deletions cut 7 bases from V and 4 bases from J, with 17 bases between. The CDR3 DNA sequence: TGTGCCAGCATCCCACGGAGCTCCGCGGGGGCCAACGTCCTGACTTTC. This gives the protein CASIPRSSAGANVLTF.

The J gene is TRBJ1-3, the V gene TRBV5-8, with unresolved D. Per germline, CDR1 SGHTS and CDR2 YDEGEE. The CDR3 extends over 14 amino acids. With 0 bases removed from V and 5 bases from J, the gap between germline ends came to 9 bases. The DNA for the CDR3 is TGTGCCAGCAGCTTGGAGGCAGGAAGAAACACCATATATTTT. This codes for CASSLEAGRNTIYF.

The chain recombines TRBV29-1 with TRBJ1-2, with 7 bases matching TRBD1. The CDR3 consists of 12 residues. Per germline, CDR1 SQVTM and CDR2 ANQGSEA. Trimming at V came to 4 bases and at J to 4 bases, leaving 3 bases not matched to a gene. CDR3 nucleotides: TGCAGCGTTGGGGGACAGTCCTATGGCTACACCTTC. This gives the protein CSVGGQSYGYTF.

V and J are TRBV4-1 and TRBJ2-1, with 9 nucleotides matching TRBD2. The CDR3 runs to 14 residues. The trim removed 1 base at V and 9 bases at J, leaving 4 bases unmatched. Looked up from germline, CDR1 is MGHRA and CDR2 is YSYEKL. The CDR3 coding sequence is TGCGCCAGCAGCCAAGTTAATAGCGGGAGTGAGCAGTTCTTC. It encodes CASSQVNSGSEQFF.

The chain combines TRBV28 with TRBJ2-1; D might be TRBD1 (5 bases). Germline CDR1 MDHEN, CDR2 SYDVKM. Trimming pared 6 bases from V and 13 bases from J, leaving 16 bases between. This CDR3 has 12 residues. The CDR3 reads CASSPFLRVQFF. In DNA, the CDR3 is TGTGCCAGCAGCCCATTTCTCAGGGTCCAGTTCTTC.

The chain combines TRBV11-2 with TRBJ2-3; TRBD1 might be the D (5 bases). Germline-derived CDR1 and CDR2 are SGHAT and FQNNGV. This CDR3 has 12 residues. Trimming shortened V by 5 bases and J by 6 bases, and 9 bases separated the two germline ends. In nucleotides, the CDR3 is TGTGCCAGCAGCCCAGGGCTTGATACGCAGTATTTT. It codes for CASSPGLDTQYF.

V usage is TRBV7-2 and J usage is TRBJ2-1; the D is unclear. This CDR3 is 15 amino acids long. The germline V gene encodes CDR1 SGHTA and CDR2 FQGNSA. V shed 5 bases and J shed 1 base, with 12 bases lying between them. CDR3 residues: CASSISRDSYNEQFF. The CDR3 DNA follows: TGTGCCAGCAGCATCTCTAGAGATTCCTACAATGAGCAGTTCTTC.

This clone appeared once. The chain has TRBV18 and TRBJ2-1, with 7 nucleotides matching TRBD2. The V segment lost 0 bases and the J segment 0 bases; nucleotides outside the gene matches: 2. This CDR3 region has 16 residues. Looked up from germline, CDR1 is KGHSH and CDR2 is LQKENI. The CDR3 DNA sequence: TGTGCCAGCTCACCACCCTGGGGGGGCTCCTACAATGAGCAGTTCTTC. Amino acids: CASSPPWGGSYNEQFF.

The J gene is TRBJ1-2, the V gene TRBV20-1, with 7 positions matching TRBD1. The trim removed 6 bases at V and 8 bases at J, leaving 6 bases unmatched. The germline gives CDR1 DFQATT, CDR2 SNEGSKA (reference sequence). This CDR3 has 11 residues. CDR3 region: CSANRGSGYTF. CDR3 sequence (DNA): TGCAGTGCGAACAGGGGTTCGGGCTACACCTTC.

The chain uses TRBV6-1 and TRBJ2-5; perhaps TRBD2 as D (6 bases). Judging by the DNA end, TRBJ2-7 fits better; the J call may be wrong. CDR3 length: 15 amino acids. Germline-derived CDR1 and CDR2 are MNHNS and SASEGT. This CDR3 reads CASTLSGHSSYEQYF. The CDR3 DNA is TGTGCCAGCACCCTTAGCGGCCATAGCTCCTACGAGCAGTACTTC.

A few counts support this clone. CDR3 loop: CASSIVYSHGYTF. CDR3 DNA: TGTGCCAGTAGTATAGTATACAGCCACGGCTACACCTTC. V and J are TRBV19 and TRBJ1-2; no clear D. The CDR3 is made up of 13 amino acids. The germline V gene has CDR1 LNHDA and CDR2 SQIVND (reference sequence). With 1 base removed from V and 8 bases from J, the gap between germline ends came to 11 bases. The full variable domain, with the rest looked up from reference TRBV19 and TRBJ1-2, is DGGITQSPKYLFRKEGQNVTLSCEQNLNHDAMYWYRQDPGQGLRLIYYSQIVNDFQKGDIAEGYSVSREKKESFPLTVTSAQKNPTAFYLCASSIVYSHGYTFGSGTRLTVV.

The rearrangement links TRBV7-9 to TRBJ2-1; 7 bases align to TRBD2. The CDR3 has 13 residues. V dropped 5 bases and J dropped 9; count of bases not matched to a gene: 7. CDR1 is SEHNR, CDR2 FQNEAQ, per germline (reference sequence). This CDR3 is CASSLPSGVEQFF. CDR3 in DNA: TGTGCCAGCAGCCTTCCTAGCGGTGTTGAGCAGTTCTTC.

V is TRBV9 and J is TRBJ1-2; the D gene is possibly TRBD1 (6 bases). The CDR3 consists of 19 residues. Germline CDR1 and CDR2: SGDLS and YYNGEE. V dropped 3 bases and J dropped 0 bases, with 24 bases sitting between them. Written as DNA, the CDR3 is TGTGCCAGCAGCGGCGCAGGGGCACTATCTTTACATCCTAACTATGGCTACACCTTC. Translating gives CASSGAGALSLHPNYGYTF.

The V and J genes are TRBV18 and TRBJ1-2; maybe TRBD1 (6 bases). The CDR3 sequence is 14 residues long. Germline lookup yields CDR1 KGHSH and CDR2 LQKENI. V was shortened by 4 bases and J by 6 bases, with 15 bases between the two germline ends. The CDR3 DNA sequence: TGTGCCAGCTCACTTTCGGGACAAGGACATGGCTACACCTTC. This encodes CASSLSGQGHGYTF. The entire variable domain, with the rest obtained from reference TRBV18 and TRBJ1-2, is as follows: NAGVMQNPRHLVRRRGQEARLRCSPMKGHSHVYWYRQLPEEGLKFMVYLQKENIIDESGMPKERFSAEFPKEGPSILRIQQVVRGDSAAYFCASSLSGQGHGYTFGSGTRLTVV.

This chain links TRBV7-8 with TRBJ1-2, with D perhaps TRBD1 (5 bases). The CDR3 runs 18 residues. From germline, CDR1 is SGHVS and CDR2 FQNEAQ. Trimming took off 1 base at V and 5 bases at J, with 23 bases between the two ends. The CDR3 sequence: CASSLGANPGLTGYGYTF. As DNA, the CDR3 is TGTGCCAGCAGCTTAGGAGCGAACCCAGGGCTCACCGGTTATGGCTACACCTTC.

This chain joins TRBV19 and TRBJ2-7; 9 bases are shared with TRBD2. The CDR3 runs 14 residues. Germline trimming cut 3 bases from V and 6 bases from J; bases unmatched to any gene: 6. Germline V gene data show CDR1 as LNHDA and CDR2 as SQIVND (reference sequence). The CDR3 sequence is CASSISGTSSEQYF. DNA for the CDR3: TGTGCCAGTAGTATTAGTGGGACTAGCTCCGAGCAGTACTTC. Full variable domain (rest looked up from reference TRBV19 and TRBJ2-7): DGGITQSPKYLFRKEGQNVTLSCEQNLNHDAMYWYRQDPGQGLRLIYYSQIVNDFQKGDIAEGYSVSREKKESFPLTVTSAQKNPTAFYLCASSISGTSSEQYFGPGTRLTVT.

V usage is TRBV5-1 and J usage is TRBJ2-5; the match to TRBD2 covers 7 bases. V lost 4 bases and J lost 3; bases outside the gene matches: 9. CDR1 and CDR2 (germline): SGHRS, YFSETQ. The CDR3 runs 15 residues. CDR3 amino acids: CASSPAGTTKETQYF. Written as DNA, the CDR3 is TGCGCCAGCAGCCCCGCGGGGACTACTAAAGAGACCCAGTACTTC.